Listed here are 21 T cell receptor beta chains from one sample, sequenced in a study of blood T cells in healthy people across ages. Primers used in a second PCR of roughly 7 to 11 cycles were a sample-barcoded 5' primer and a J-beta primer mix. TCRdb ran MiXCR on the 5' RACE reads and lists one entry per CDR3 protein. The profile shows under 750,000 distinct CDR3 sequences, about 45% of them singletons. The sequenced material came from blood. The receptors here all came from an older man in good health.

The gene calls are TRBV3-1 and TRBJ2-1, with D hard to call. Germline V gene sequence: CDR1 LGHDT, CDR2 YNNKEL (reference sequence). The CDR3 consists of 11 residues. Trimming removed 1 base from V and 9 bases from J, with 4 bases in between. The CDR3 region is CASSQGAEQFF. CDR3 bases: TGTGCCAGCAGCCAAGGTGCTGAGCAGTTCTTC.

This clonotype was detected a few times. An end of the junction differs from the germline gene, which may be a read error. The V and J genes are TRBV6-5 and TRBJ2-1; D is perhaps TRBD1 (6 bases). The CDR3 consists of 14 residues. CDR1 and CDR2 from the germline V gene are MNHEY and SVGAGI. The CDR3 region has the DNA TGTGCCAGCAGTGACTCGACAGGACCCAATGAGCAGTTCTTC. It translates to CASSDSTGPNEQFF.

The chain carries TRBV20-1 and TRBJ2-7; 8 positions agree with TRBD2. The J segment lost 3 bases and the V segment lost 3 bases, leaving 13 bases of the junction unmatched. The CDR3 covers 16 residues. The germline V gene has CDR1 DFQATT and CDR2 SNEGSKA (reference sequence). CDR3 coding DNA: TGCAGTGCTAGGTGGGGGAGGCTACGGGAGGGCTACGAGCAGTACTTC. Protein product: CSARWGRLREGYEQYF.

This clonotype turned up a few times. The CDR3 here is CASSPWDRASGELFF. The CDR3 DNA reads TGTGCCAGCAGCCCCTGGGACAGGGCGAGCGGGGAGCTGTTTTTT. V gene TRBV7-2 combines with J gene TRBJ2-2; 9 bases map to TRBD1. V dropped 5 bases and J dropped 7; count of bases not matched to a gene: 8. Germline-derived CDR1 and CDR2 are SGHTA and FQGNSA. CDR3 length: 15 amino acids.

This chain joins TRBV20-1 and TRBJ2-7, with TRBD2 matching over 9 bases. Unmatched junction bases numbered 10, after V lost 0 bases and J lost 7 bases. CDR1 and CDR2 (germline): DFQATT, SNEGSKA (reference sequence). This CDR3 comprises 15 residues. Here the CDR3 reads CSARDLAGAHNEQYF. Here the CDR3 DNA reads TGCAGTGCTAGAGATTTAGCGGGGGCCCACAATGAGCAGTACTTC.

Worth noting for this clonotype: Mismatch with germline at one junction end may stem from a read error. The rearrangement links TRBV4-1 to TRBJ2-7; D is perhaps TRBD2 (5 bases). This CDR3 is 16 amino acids long. Germline V gene data show CDR1 as MGHRA and CDR2 as YSYEKL. CDR3 residues: CASSQAVLDSPWEQYF. For the CDR3, the DNA is TGCGCCAGTAGCCAAGCCGTTCTGGACTCCCCATGGGAGCAGTACTTC.

The sample holds a few counts of this clonotype. V and J are TRBV18 and TRBJ2-1; D might be TRBD1 (6 bases). The end of the DNA fits TRBJ2-7 better, so the J call may be wrong. Looked up from germline, CDR1 is KGHSH and CDR2 is LQKENI. CDR3 length: 15 amino acids. CDR3 region: CASSPGQLRNYEQYF. As DNA, the CDR3 is TGTGCCAGCTCACCCGGACAGCTAAGGAATTACGAGCAGTACTTC.

In its sample, this clonotype was seen many times. The genes are TRBV6-5 and TRBJ1-6; no clear D. The germline V gene encodes CDR1 MNHEY and CDR2 SVGAGI. The CDR3 length is 16 residues. Trimming pared 2 bases from V and 7 bases from J, leaving 15 bases between. CDR3 coding DNA: TGTGCCAGCAGTTACAGCCCTGGACTGTTGAATTCACCCCTCCACTTT. It is translated as CASSYSPGLLNSPLHF.

This chain connects TRBV5-1 to TRBJ2-5; D could derive from TRBD1 or TRBD2 (5 bases each). This CDR3 has 15 amino acids. V lost 1 base and J 2 bases, leaving 12 bases between the germline ends. Germline V lookup: CDR1 SGHRS, CDR2 YFSETQ. As DNA, the CDR3 is TGCGCCAGCAGCTTGTTTGGGGGAACACAAGAGACCCAGTACTTC. Its protein product is CASSLFGGTQETQYF.

The J gene is TRBJ1-2, the V gene TRBV12-3 or TRBV12-4; D may be TRBD1 (6 bases). V dropped 2 bases and J dropped 7 bases, with 14 bases sitting between them. The CDR3 is 14 amino acids. In nucleotides, the CDR3 is TGTGCCAGCAGTTTAAGCCCAGGGGCAAGTGGCTACACCTTC. It codes for CASSLSPGASGYTF.

The rearrangement links TRBV24-1 to TRBJ2-7; D remains unclear. The better agreement between TRBJ2-5 and the DNA end casts doubt on the J call. The CDR3 has 14 residues. CDR1 is KGHDR, CDR2 SFDVKD, per germline. The CDR3 nucleotides are TGTGCCACCAGTGACCACCTGCGGTACGAGACCCAGTACTTC. Amino acid sequence: CATSDHLRYETQYF.

J is TRBJ2-7 and V is TRBV11-2, with 8 bases identical to TRBD1. The CDR3 runs to 17 residues. In germline, CDR1 is SGHAT, CDR2 FQNNGV. V trimming: 4 bases; J trimming: 0 bases; junction bases outside the gene matches: 11. The chain's CDR3 is CASSSSGTGRSSYEQYF. CDR3 sequence (DNA): TGTGCCAGCAGCTCATCCGGGACAGGCCGGAGCTCCTACGAGCAGTACTTC.

The chain couples TRBV29-1 to TRBJ2-5; D not certain. The germline gives CDR1 SQVTM, CDR2 ANQGSEA. Between the trimmed V and J ends, which lost 1 base and 2 bases, there was a span of 5 bases. The CDR3 runs 12 residues. In DNA, the CDR3 is TGCAGCGTTGAAGGTCAGCAAGAGACCCAGTACTTC. Protein sequence: CSVEGQQETQYF.

The sample holds one count of this clonotype. This chain uses TRBV7-3 with TRBJ1-1, with D possibly TRBD1 on 6 matching bases. The germline V gene has CDR1 SGHTA and CDR2 FQGTGA. Trimming took 2 bases from V and 3 from J, leaving 10 bases between them. There are 14 residues in the CDR3. The DNA of the CDR3 is TGTGCCAGCAGCTTAGGGCAGGGGTACACTGAAGCTTTCTTT. Encoded protein: CASSLGQGYTEAFF.

J is TRBJ2-1 and V is TRBV5-1; D is undetermined. The CDR3 is 15 residues long. The V gene's germline CDR1 is SGHRS and CDR2 YFSETQ. Trimming pared 0 bases from V and 0 bases from J, leaving 7 bases between. This CDR3 is CASSLVRNSYNEQFF. As DNA, the CDR3 is TGCGCCAGCAGCTTGGTTCGGAACTCCTACAATGAGCAGTTCTTC.

This clonotype was counted between two and nine times. This sequence joins TRBV10-3 and TRBJ1-2; 8 bases map to TRBD1. V shed 6 bases and J 8 bases; nucleotides not matched to a gene: 20. The CDR3 is made up of 17 amino acids. Germline CDR1 is ENHRY and CDR2 is SYGVKD. This chain's CDR3 is CAISDYLPDREGGGYTF. In nucleotides, the CDR3 is TGTGCCATCAGCGACTACCTACCGGACAGGGAAGGAGGAGGCTACACCTTC.

The V gene is TRBV20-1, the J gene TRBJ1-2, with a possible D match to TRBD1 (5 bases). The V end lost 7 bases, the J end lost 5 bases, and 20 bases lay between the germline ends. The CDR3 has 14 amino acids. The germline gives CDR1 DFQATT, CDR2 SNEGSKA (reference sequence). The CDR3 reads CSVPIPGYGYGYTF. The CDR3 DNA follows: TGCAGTGTTCCAATCCCAGGGTACGGGTATGGCTACACCTTC.

This clonotype was counted many times. The V and J genes are TRBV6-6 and TRBJ1-4; D gene ambiguous. The V end was cut by 5 bases, the J end by 8 bases, with 15 bases between. The length of the CDR3 is 14 residues. CDR1 MNHNY and CDR2 SVGAGI come from the germline V gene (reference sequence). The CDR3 DNA reads TGTGCCAGCAGTCCTCTCACCGGTGGGGAAAAACTGTTTTTT. Translating it yields CASSPLTGGEKLFF.

This chain uses TRBV3-1 with TRBJ2-5; no definite D call. Deletions cut 4 bases from V and 5 bases from J, with 17 bases between. This CDR3 has 15 residues. CDR1 LGHDT and CDR2 YNNKEL come from the germline V gene (reference sequence). CDR3 region: CASSLQVGAEETQYF. CDR3 coding DNA: TGTGCCAGCAGCCTTCAGGTGGGCGCGGAGGAGACCCAGTACTTC.

The chain recombines TRBV4-3 with TRBJ2-1; no firm D call. The CDR3 runs to 16 residues. Per the germline V gene, CDR1 is LGHNA and CDR2 is YSLEER. Trimming took 1 base from V and 0 from J, leaving 10 bases between them. CDR3 DNA: TGCGCCAGCAGCCAAGGGCTTATGAGCTCCTACAATGAGCAGTTCTTC. Protein sequence: CASSQGLMSSYNEQFF.

The chain has TRBV7-2 and TRBJ2-1; weak D call: TRBD2 (5 bases). The V end lost 2 bases, the J end lost 0 bases, and 8 bases lay between the germline ends. This CDR3 region has 15 residues. Per the germline V gene, CDR1 is SGHTA and CDR2 is FQGNSA. For the CDR3, the DNA is TGTGCCAGCAGCTTAAGCGGCATCTCCTACAATGAGCAGTTCTTC. Translation gives CASSLSGISYNEQFF.